One and the same sample provided the 20 T cell receptor beta chains below, sequenced in a study of OX40 agonist ivuxolimab in advanced cancers. Here immunoSEQ multiplex PCR was the method, and the copy in TCRdb shows in-frame clones only, minus some. The sample lists tens of thousands of clones; around 90% were seen once. The source material was CD4+ or CD8+ T cells sorted from blood, sampled in a trial of the OX40 agonist ivuxolimab. The receptors originated from an adult with an advanced solid tumor such as melanoma, head and neck, liver or kidney cancer.

The chain employs TRBV19 and TRBJ2-1; 12 bases map to TRBD1. Germline trimming cut 5 bases from V and 0 bases from J; bases unmatched to any gene: 11. The CDR3 has 19 amino acids. Germline-derived CDR1 and CDR2 are LNHDA and SQIVND (reference sequence). This CDR3 reads CASSSRDRGLLISYNEQFF. CDR3 bases: TGTGCCAGTAGTTCCCGGGACAGGGGGCTTCTGATCTCCTACAATGAGCAGTTCTTC.

The gene calls are TRBV7-9 and TRBJ1-4; TRBD1 matches at 7 bases. Germline V gives CDR1 SEHNR, CDR2 FQNEAQ (reference sequence). The length of the CDR3 is 15 residues. The junction had 0 bases not matched to a gene; V was cut back by 0 bases and J by 2 bases. CDR3 protein: CASSLAGGTNEKLFF. In DNA form, the CDR3 reads TGTGCCAGCAGCTTAGCAGGGGGCACTAATGAAAAACTGTTTTTT. Variable domain in full (rest from reference TRBV7-9 and TRBJ1-4): DTGVSQNPRHKITKRGQNVTFRCDPISEHNRLYWYRQTLGQGPEFLTYFQNEAQLEKSRLLSDRFSAERPKGSFSTLEIQRTEQGDSAMYLCASSLAGGTNEKLFFGSGTQLSVL.

The chain links TRBV10-1 to TRBJ2-7; 7 bases agree with TRBD1. The CDR3 is made up of 14 amino acids. The trim removed 3 bases at V and 2 bases at J, leaving 4 bases unmatched. In germline, CDR1 is WNHNN, CDR2 SYGVQD (reference sequence). The CDR3, as DNA: TGCGCCAGCAGTGAAGGAACAGGGGCCTACGAGCAGTACTTC. Translated, it gives CASSEGTGAYEQYF.

This clone was recorded once. DNA for the CDR3: TGTGCCAGTAGTAGACAGGGCGCTGAGACCCAGTACTTC. This sequence encodes CASSRQGAETQYF. The gene calls are TRBV19 and TRBJ2-5, with 7 bases matching TRBD1. Germline V CDR1 and CDR2: LNHDA, SQIVND (reference sequence). This CDR3 spans 13 amino acids. Trimming took 4 bases from V and 5 from J; bases not matched to a gene: 4. Full variable domain (remainder filled in from reference TRBV19 and TRBJ2-5): DGGITQSPKYLFRKEGQNVTLSCEQNLNHDAMYWYRQDPGQGLRLIYYSQIVNDFQKGDIAEGYSVSREKKESFPLTVTSAQKNPTAFYLCASSRQGAETQYFGPGTRLLVL.

This clone was seen at least ten times. V gene TRBV10-3 combines with J gene TRBJ1-2; 10 nucleotides line up with TRBD1. The CDR3 extends over 15 amino acids. Germline V gene lookup returns CDR1 ENHRY and CDR2 SYGVKD. V lost 10 bases, J lost 7 bases, and 15 bases stayed unmatched. The CDR3, as DNA: TGTGCCACGGCCTCGGACAGGGGGACTTGGGGTGGCTACACCTTC. This encodes CATASDRGTWGGYTF.

The J gene is TRBJ2-3, the V gene TRBV7-2; 8 nucleotides line up with TRBD2. The length of the CDR3 is 16 residues. The J segment lost 6 bases and the V segment lost 4 bases, leaving 12 bases of the junction unmatched. Germline V gene data show CDR1 as SGHTA and CDR2 as FQGNSA. The CDR3 here is CASSSAVASGQDTQYF. CDR3 nucleotide sequence: TGTGCCAGCAGCTCCGCGGTGGCTAGCGGGCAGGATACGCAGTATTTT.

The rearrangement joins TRBV18 to TRBJ2-1, with D unclear. From germline, CDR1 is KGHSH and CDR2 LQKENI. Trimming cost V 3 bases and J 1 base, with 4 bases left between them. The CDR3 consists of 13 residues. CDR3: CASSPESYNEQFF. For the CDR3, the DNA is TGTGCCAGCTCACCGGAGTCCTACAATGAGCAGTTCTTC.

The V gene is TRBV10-3, the J gene TRBJ1-3, with a tentative D call TRBD1 (6 bases). CDR3 size: 14 residues. The V gene lost 6 bases and the J gene lost 3 bases, with 12 bases spanning the gap. In germline, CDR1 is ENHRY, CDR2 SYGVKD. The CDR3: CAISKGQVGNTIYF. Written as DNA, the CDR3 is TGTGCCATCAGCAAGGGACAAGTTGGAAACACCATATATTTT.

The rearrangement joins TRBV5-1 to TRBJ2-5; no firm D call. Germline V CDR1 and CDR2: SGHRS, YFSETQ. This CDR3 region has 11 residues. The V end lost 4 bases, the J end lost 0 bases, and 1 base lay between the germline ends. The CDR3 region is CASSNQETQYF. CDR3 DNA: TGCGCCAGCAGCAACCAAGAGACCCAGTACTTC.

The rearrangement links TRBV30 to TRBJ1-3; D ambiguous. The V end lost 7 bases, the J end lost 0 bases, and 10 bases lay between the germline ends. The V gene's germline CDR1 is GTSNPN and CDR2 SVGIG (reference sequence). The CDR3 has 13 residues. The DNA for the CDR3 is TGTGCCTACGAAGGCGTCTCTGGAAACACCATATATTTT. Translation gives CAYEGVSGNTIYF. The full variable domain, with the rest looked up from reference TRBV30 and TRBJ1-3, is SQTIHQWPATLVQPVGSPLSLECTVEGTSNPNLYWYRQAAGRGLQLLFYSVGIGQISSEVPQNLSASRPQDRQFILSSKKLLLSDSGFYLCAYEGVSGNTIYFGEGSWLTVV.

The chain couples TRBV9 to TRBJ1-3, with D hard to call. Trimming took 0 bases from V and 2 from J, leaving 9 bases between them. Germline V gene sequence: CDR1 SGDLS, CDR2 YYNGEE. CDR3 length: 15 amino acids. CDR3 coding DNA: TGTGCCAGCAGCGTAGCATCACAGACTGGAAACACCATATATTTT. Translated, it gives CASSVASQTGNTIYF.

This clone was detected once. This same CDR3 is encoded by further DNA sequences in the sample. This chain links TRBV5-1 with TRBJ2-5; D might be TRBD2 (6 bases). This CDR3 is built from 14 residues. V was shortened by 2 bases and J by 5 bases, with 13 bases between the two germline ends. Germline CDR1 reads SGHRS; CDR2 reads YFSETQ. The DNA of the CDR3 is TGCGCCAGCAGCTTTTCGGGTGGAGGGGAGACCCAGTACTTC. Translated: CASSFSGGGETQYF.

V usage is TRBV11-1 and J usage is TRBJ2-7; tentative D call: TRBD2 (6 bases). Trimming stripped 2 bases from V and 6 bases from J, with 14 bases between. The CDR3 is made up of 14 amino acids. Looked up from germline, CDR1 is SGHAT and CDR2 is FQDESV (reference sequence). CDR3 in DNA: TGTGCCAGCAGCTTATCCGGGGGATTAAGCGAGCAGTACTTC. Its translation is CASSLSGGLSEQYF. Together with reference TRBV11-1 and TRBJ2-7, the CDR3 gives the full variable domain: EAEVAQSPRYKITEKSQAVAFWCDPISGHATLYWYRQILGQGPELLVQFQDESVVDDSQLPKDRFSAERLKGVDSTLKIQPAELGDSAMYLCASSLSGGLSEQYFGPGTRLTVT.

V usage is TRBV5-1 and J usage is TRBJ2-5, with TRBD1 identical over 7 bases. V gave up 4 bases and J gave up 1 base; unmatched junction bases: 1. The CDR3 covers 13 residues. Per the germline V gene, CDR1 is SGHRS and CDR2 is YFSETQ. The CDR3 DNA reads TGCGCCAGCAGCAGGGACAGCCAAGAGACCCAGTACTTC. This sequence encodes CASSRDSQETQYF. The variable domain in full, with the rest retrieved from reference TRBV5-1 and TRBJ2-5, is KAGVTQTPRYLIKTRGQQVTLSCSPISGHRSVSWYQQTPGQGLQFLFEYFSETQRNKGNFPGRFSGRQFSNSRSEMNVSTLELGDSALYLCASSRDSQETQYFGPGTRLLVL.

This chain joins TRBV6-5 and TRBJ2-1, with 8 bases that match TRBD1. Germline CDR1 reads MNHEY; CDR2 reads SVGAGI. Trimming cost V 4 bases and J 0 bases; bases outside gene matches: 5. CDR3 length: 16 amino acids. CDR3 protein: CASSSDRVVSYNEQFF. The CDR3 DNA is TGTGCCAGCAGTTCGGACAGGGTGGTCTCCTACAATGAGCAGTTCTTC.

The V gene is TRBV5-6, the J gene TRBJ1-1, with D possibly matching TRBD1 (5 bases). The V gene's germline CDR1 is SGHDT and CDR2 YYEEEE. This CDR3 has 15 residues. Trimming took 4 bases from V and 1 from J, leaving 14 bases between them. In nucleotides, the CDR3 is TGTGCCAGCAGCGGTTGGGACCGGCCGAACACTGAAGCTTTCTTT. Translated, it gives CASSGWDRPNTEAFF.

This clone occurred a few times. The rearrangement joins TRBV6-1 to TRBJ2-2; 7 nucleotides match TRBD1. With V trimmed by 3 bases and J by 2 bases, 9 bases remained unmatched. The CDR3 covers 17 residues. Looked up from germline, CDR1 is MNHNS and CDR2 is SASEGT. CDR3 coding DNA: TGTGCCAGCAGTGAGCAGACAGGGTGGGGAAACACCGGGGAGCTGTTTTTT. It translates to CASSEQTGWGNTGELFF.

The chain combines TRBV7-9 with TRBJ1-1; no clear D. V was clipped by 5 bases and J by 1 base, with 11 bases between them. The CDR3 spans 14 residues. Germline V gene lookup returns CDR1 SEHNR and CDR2 FQNEAQ (reference sequence). CDR3: CASSNGPWNTEAFF. CDR3 DNA sequence: TGTGCCAGCAGCAATGGGCCCTGGAACACTGAAGCTTTCTTT.

The rearrangement joins TRBV18 to TRBJ2-7; D may be TRBD1 or TRBD2 (5 bases each). This CDR3 comprises 13 residues. The germline V and J ends were trimmed by 6 bases and 3 bases, with 12 bases remaining between them. Germline V gives CDR1 KGHSH, CDR2 LQKENI. The CDR3 nucleotides are TGTGCCAGCTCGCCGGGACGTCACTACGAGCAGTACTTC. Translated: CASSPGRHYEQYF.

V usage is TRBV7-3 and J usage is TRBJ2-7, with D possibly called TRBD1 or TRBD2 (5 bases each). Germline V lookup: CDR1 SGHTA, CDR2 FQGTGA. CDR3 size: 14 residues. The germline V and J ends were trimmed by 1 base and 5 bases, with 12 bases remaining between them. CDR3: CASSLNGLGDEQYF. The CDR3 DNA is TGTGCCAGCAGCTTAAACGGTCTGGGGGACGAGCAGTACTTC.